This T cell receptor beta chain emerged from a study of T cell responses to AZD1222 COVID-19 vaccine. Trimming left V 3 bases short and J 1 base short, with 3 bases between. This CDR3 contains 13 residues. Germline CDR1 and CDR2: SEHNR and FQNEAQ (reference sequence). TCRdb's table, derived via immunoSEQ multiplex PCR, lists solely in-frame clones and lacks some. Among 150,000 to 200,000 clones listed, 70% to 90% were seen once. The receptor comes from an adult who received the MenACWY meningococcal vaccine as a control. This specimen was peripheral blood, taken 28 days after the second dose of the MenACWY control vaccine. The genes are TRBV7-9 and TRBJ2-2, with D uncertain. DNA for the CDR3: TGTGCCAGCAGCTTGGGGAACACCGGGGAGCTGTTTTTT. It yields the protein CASSLGNTGELFF.